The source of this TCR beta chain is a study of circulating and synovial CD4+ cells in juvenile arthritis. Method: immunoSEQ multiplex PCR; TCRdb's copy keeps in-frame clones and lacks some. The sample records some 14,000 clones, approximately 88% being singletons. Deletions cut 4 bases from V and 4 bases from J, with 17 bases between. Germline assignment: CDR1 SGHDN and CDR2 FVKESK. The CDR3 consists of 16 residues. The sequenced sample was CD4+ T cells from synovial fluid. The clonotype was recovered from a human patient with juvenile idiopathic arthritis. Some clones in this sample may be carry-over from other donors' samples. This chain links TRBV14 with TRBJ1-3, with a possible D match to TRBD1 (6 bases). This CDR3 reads CASSLLGAGTGNTIYF. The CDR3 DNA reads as TGTGCCAGCAGCCTCTTGGGGGCAGGGACAGGAAACACCATATATTTT. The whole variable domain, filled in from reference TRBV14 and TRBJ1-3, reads EAGVTQFPSHSVIEKGQTVTLRCDPISGHDNLYWYRRVMGKEIKFLLHFVKESKQDESGMPNNRFLAERTGGTYSTLKVQPAELEDSGVYFCASSLLGAGTGNTIYFGEGSWLTVV.